Each of the 20 T cell receptor beta chains below was sequenced from the same sample in a study of blood T cell repertoires in COVID-19. Produced via immunoSEQ multiplex PCR; TCRdb's table is partial and in-frame only. The repertoire holds under 85,000 clones, with around 90% as singletons. Source material: peripheral blood. The receptor source for this set is a man aged 50-60 years with acute or convalescent COVID-19.

V usage is TRBV10-1 and J usage is TRBJ2-2; D is undetermined. Trimming removed 2 bases at V and 7 bases at J, with 11 bases between. The CDR3 runs to 14 residues. The germline V gene encodes CDR1 WNHNN and CDR2 SYGVQD (reference sequence). The CDR3 is CASSENSGDGELFF. The CDR3 region has the DNA TGCGCCAGCAGTGAGAACTCAGGCGACGGGGAGCTGTTTTTT.

The V and J genes are TRBV5-5 and TRBJ1-2; D ambiguous. There are 14 residues in the CDR3. Germline values: CDR1 SGHKS, CDR2 YYEKEE (reference sequence). Trimming cost V 4 bases and J 6 bases, with 16 bases left between them. CDR3 in amino acids: CASSNPPLGDGYTF. In DNA form, the CDR3 reads TGTGCCAGCAGCAATCCCCCCCTAGGTGATGGCTACACCTTC.

The rearrangement joins TRBV5-4 to TRBJ2-7; 7 nucleotides align to TRBD2. The junction had 9 bases not matched to a gene; V was cut back by 2 bases and J by 1 base. The length of the CDR3 is 16 residues. Germline V lookup: CDR1 SGHNT, CDR2 YYREEE (reference sequence). CDR3 sequence (DNA): TGTGCCAGCAGCTTATATAGCGGGTTGGGATCCTACGAGCAGTACTTC. Its protein is CASSLYSGLGSYEQYF.

CDR3 sequence reads: CASSQTRMGETQYF. As DNA, the CDR3 is TGCGCCAGCAGCCAGACTAGGATGGGGGAGACCCAGTACTTC. The chain combines TRBV4-1 with TRBJ2-5; D perhaps matches TRBD2 (6 bases). V gave up 3 bases and J gave up 5 bases, with 13 bases separating them. Germline CDR1 reads MGHRA; CDR2 reads YSYEKL. This CDR3 is 14 amino acids long.

This chain joins TRBV7-9 and TRBJ2-1; the D gene is possibly TRBD2 (6 bases). Germline V gene lookup returns CDR1 SEHNR and CDR2 FQNEAQ (reference sequence). CDR3 size: 13 residues. The V and J ends lost 3 bases and 9 bases respectively, with 12 bases between them. CDR3 coding DNA: TGTGCCAGCAGCTTCCCTGACGGGGGTGAGCAGTTCTTC. It encodes CASSFPDGGEQFF.

This rearrangement joins TRBV3-1 (or the pseudogene TRBV3-2) to TRBJ1-2; D is undetermined. Germline-derived CDR1 and CDR2 are LGHDT and YNNKEL (reference sequence). The CDR3 length is 16 residues. Between the trimmed V and J ends, which lost 4 bases and 2 bases, there was a span of 17 bases. CDR3 sequence: CASSLAGGGVNYGYTF. CDR3 coding DNA: TGTGCCAGCAGCCTGGCAGGCGGCGGGGTCAACTATGGCTACACCTTC.

The genes are TRBV5-1 and TRBJ2-3; 10 positions agree with TRBD2. Germline assignment: CDR1 SGHRS and CDR2 YFSETQ. V trimming: 5 bases; J trimming: 6 bases; junction bases outside the gene matches: 3. The CDR3 is 13 amino acids. This chain's CDR3 is CASRLAGRDTQYF. The CDR3 bases are TGCGCCAGCAGACTAGCGGGGAGGGATACGCAGTATTTT.

V is TRBV6-1 and J is TRBJ1-5, with D possibly matching TRBD1 (5 bases). Germline CDR1 and CDR2: MNHNS and SASEGT. The CDR3 totals 19 residues. V lost 3 bases, J lost 1 base, and 22 bases lay in between. The chain's CDR3 is CASSDEGGAGVLSNQPQHF. CDR3 sequence (DNA): TGTGCCAGCAGTGACGAAGGAGGTGCGGGGGTATTGAGCAATCAGCCCCAGCATTTT.

The chain recombines TRBV6-5 with TRBJ2-2, with D possibly being TRBD2 (7 bases). V was cut by 5 bases and J by 6 bases, with 16 bases left in between. This CDR3 contains 15 residues. Germline CDR1 reads MNHEY; CDR2 reads SVGAGI. For the CDR3, the DNA is TGTGCCAGCAGTAAACCAACGGGGGGCTCCGGGGAGCTGTTTTTT. Encoded protein: CASSKPTGGSGELFF.

This sequence joins TRBV6-5 and TRBJ2-7; 11 nucleotides agree with TRBD2. V shed 2 bases and J 6 bases; nucleotides not matched to a gene: 0. Germline values: CDR1 MNHEY, CDR2 SVGAGI. CDR3 size: 13 residues. CDR3 region: CASSYGTSGEQYF. Here the CDR3 DNA reads TGTGCCAGCAGTTACGGGACTAGCGGCGAGCAGTACTTC.

This clone was detected once. DNA for the CDR3: TGTGCCAGCGCTGGGCAGGGAGGTAATTCACCCCTCCACTTT. This gives the protein CASAGQGGNSPLHF. The chain combines TRBV19 with TRBJ1-6; weak D call: TRBD1 (5 bases). This CDR3 is 14 amino acids long. V lost 9 bases, J lost 6 bases, and 15 bases lay in between. The germline gives CDR1 LNHDA, CDR2 SQIVND (reference sequence).

V gene TRBV2 combines with J gene TRBJ2-3, with 8 bases matching TRBD2. Germline V CDR1 and CDR2: SNHLY, FYNNEI. The CDR3 length is 14 residues. V lost 6 bases to trimming and J lost 6 bases; unmatched junction nucleotides: 8. CDR3 sequence reads: CASRLLRGGDTQYF. As DNA, the CDR3 is TGTGCCAGCAGATTGCTCCGGGGGGGTGATACGCAGTATTTT.

V gene TRBV19 combines with J gene TRBJ2-1, with TRBD2 identical over 9 bases. The J segment lost 10 bases and the V segment lost 2 bases, leaving 15 bases of the junction unmatched. The CDR3 consists of 17 residues. Germline CDR1 and CDR2: LNHDA and SQIVND (reference sequence). This CDR3 is CASSISSGSPPVGEQFF. The CDR3 DNA follows: TGTGCCAGTAGTATAAGTAGCGGGAGCCCACCGGTGGGGGAGCAGTTCTTC.

The chain couples TRBV19 to TRBJ1-6; 8 bases match TRBD1. This CDR3 has 15 amino acids. V shed 8 bases, J shed 9 bases, and the junction held 12 bases outside the gene matches. Germline loops: CDR1 LNHDA, CDR2 SQIVND (reference sequence). CDR3 protein: CASGWTGSRSSPLHF. The CDR3 nucleotides are TGTGCCAGTGGCTGGACAGGGTCCCGTAGTTCACCCCTCCACTTT.

This rearrangement joins TRBV5-1 to TRBJ2-2; 7 bases fit TRBD2. V shed 0 bases and J 7 bases; nucleotides not matched to a gene: 3. CDR1 and CDR2 from the germline V gene are SGHRS and YFSETQ. There are 14 residues in the CDR3. The CDR3 nucleotides read TGCGCCAGCAGCTTGGAAGCGGGAATCGGGGAGCTGTTTTTT. It yields the protein CASSLEAGIGELFF.

The chain couples TRBV24-1 to TRBJ2-3; no clear D gene. The CDR3 is made up of 14 amino acids. The V gene lost 5 bases and the J gene lost 0 bases, with 8 bases spanning the gap. Germline CDR1 KGHDR, CDR2 SFDVKD. The CDR3 region is CATSGRSSTDTQYF. DNA of the CDR3: TGTGCCACCAGTGGCAGATCTAGCACAGATACGCAGTATTTT.

V is TRBV6-5 and J is TRBJ2-7, with D perhaps matching TRBD2 (5 bases). Germline V gene data show CDR1 as MNHEY and CDR2 as SVGAGI. Deletions cut 7 bases from V and 0 bases from J, with 16 bases between. The CDR3 is 15 residues long. The CDR3 DNA sequence: TGTGCCAGCACCCAGCGGACCTACGGCTCCTACGAGCAGTACTTC. This translates into CASTQRTYGSYEQYF.

This clone was seen only once. The chain combines TRBV30 with TRBJ1-5, with 7 bases identical to TRBD1. The J segment lost 3 bases and the V segment lost 5 bases, leaving 4 bases of the junction unmatched. The CDR3 is made up of 13 amino acids. The germline gives CDR1 GTSNPN, CDR2 SVGIG (reference sequence). The CDR3 region has the DNA TGTGCCTGGCGACAGGGTACCAATCAGCCCCAGCATTTT. Encoded protein: CAWRQGTNQPQHF.

The rearrangement joins TRBV18 to TRBJ2-7; 10 bases match TRBD2. J gave up 2 bases and V 4 bases, and 8 bases lay outside the gene matches. From germline, CDR1 is KGHSH and CDR2 LQKENI. The CDR3 is made up of 16 amino acids. CDR3: CASSRESLAGAYEQYF. DNA of the CDR3: TGTGCCAGCTCACGGGAGTCCCTAGCGGGGGCCTACGAGCAGTACTTC.

This sequence joins TRBV6-5 and TRBJ2-3; 8 bases fit TRBD1. V was clipped by 2 bases and J by 5 bases; unmatched bases: 9. This CDR3 region has 16 residues. Germline CDR1 reads MNHEY; CDR2 reads SVGAGI. The CDR3 region is CASSYLSGGGRDTQYF. The CDR3 DNA is TGTGCCAGCAGTTACCTATCAGGGGGCGGGCGAGATACGCAGTATTTT.